These 9 T cell receptor beta chains share one sample of origin, sequenced in a study of technical replicates of blood from a few donors. Method: immunoSEQ multiplex PCR; TCRdb's copy keeps in-frame clones and lacks some. The sample yields 45,000 to 60,000 clones, 91% seen once. Specimen: PBMCs. The receptors originated from a human donor in good health. Some clones in this sample may be carry-over from other donors' samples.

This rearrangement joins TRBV27 to TRBJ1-5, with D unresolved. The CDR3 is 11 amino acids. The germline V and J ends were trimmed by 7 bases and 11 bases, with 12 bases remaining between them. Germline values: CDR1 MNHEY, CDR2 SMNVEV (reference sequence). The CDR3 DNA follows: TGTGCCAGCACAAATAGGGAGGCCCAGCATTTT. As protein: CASTNREAQHF.

The CDR3 DNA sequence: TGCAGCGGGTTACAAAGCTCTGGAAACACCATATATTTT. Translation: CSGLQSSGNTIYF. The chain combines TRBV29-1 with TRBJ1-3, with no clear D. The V end lost 7 bases, the J end lost 0 bases, and 10 bases lay between the germline ends. This CDR3 comprises 13 residues. Germline V gives CDR1 SQVTM, CDR2 ANQGSEA.

The rearrangement joins TRBV5-4 to TRBJ2-3; 8 nucleotides agree with TRBD2. The germline gives CDR1 SGHNT, CDR2 YYREEE (reference sequence). The CDR3 totals 16 residues. Unmatched junction bases numbered 10, after V lost 4 bases and J lost 3 bases. Here the CDR3 reads CASSPRREGLTDTQYF. The DNA for the CDR3 is TGTGCCAGCAGCCCCAGACGGGAGGGCCTTACAGATACGCAGTATTTT.

The rearrangement uses TRBV7-9 and TRBJ2-3, with TRBD1 matching 10 bases. The V gene end was trimmed by 5 bases and the J gene end by 4 bases; junction bases not matched to a gene: 12. In germline, CDR1 is SEHNR, CDR2 FQNEAQ (reference sequence). This CDR3 has 17 residues. Here the CDR3 DNA reads TGTGCCAGCAGCCAAGCCCCGAGGACAGGGGGGGCAGATACGCAGTATTTT. It translates to CASSQAPRTGGADTQYF.

The gene calls are TRBV14 and TRBJ1-1; unclear D gene. The CDR3 is made up of 17 amino acids. Trimming took off 0 bases at V and 4 bases at J, with 18 bases between the two ends. Germline assignment: CDR1 SGHDN and CDR2 FVKESK. CDR3 amino acids: CASSQDRIPSRGTEAFF. CDR3 DNA: TGTGCCAGCAGCCAAGATAGAATCCCCAGTCGGGGCACTGAAGCTTTCTTT. Full variable domain (rest looked up from reference TRBV14 and TRBJ1-1): EAGVTQFPSHSVIEKGQTVTLRCDPISGHDNLYWYRRVMGKEIKFLLHFVKESKQDESGMPNNRFLAERTGGTYSTLKVQPAELEDSGVYFCASSQDRIPSRGTEAFFGQGTRLTVV.

The chain joins TRBV7-8 to TRBJ2-3, with a possible D match to TRBD1 (6 bases). This CDR3 spans 13 amino acids. Germline-derived CDR1 and CDR2 are SGHVS and FQNEAQ. Deletions cut 4 bases from V and 1 base from J, with 6 bases between. Here the CDR3 DNA reads TGTGCCAGCAGCTACAGGGGCACAGATACGCAGTATTTT. It codes for CASSYRGTDTQYF.

The CDR3 spells CASSQTGLNTEAFF. In DNA, the CDR3 is TGTGCCAGCAGTCAGACAGGACTGAACACTGAAGCTTTCTTT. The chain recombines TRBV6-4 with TRBJ1-1; weak D call: TRBD1 (6 bases). Germline CDR1 and CDR2: MRHNA and SNTAGT. Trimming stripped 5 bases from V and 0 bases from J, with 10 bases between. The CDR3 contains 14 residues.

The rearrangement uses TRBV5-6 and TRBJ2-3; possibly TRBD2 for D (7 bases). Germline V lookup: CDR1 SGHDT, CDR2 YYEEEE. Trimming stripped 0 bases from V and 6 bases from J, with 11 bases between. CDR3 length: 14 residues. The CDR3 region has the DNA TGTGCCAGCAGCTTGGAGGCGGGGGCGGATACGCAGTATTTT. This gives the protein CASSLEAGADTQYF.

The rearrangement joins TRBV6-1 to TRBJ2-3; 12 bases map to TRBD2. The V gene end was trimmed by 4 bases and the J gene end by 3 bases; junction bases not matched to a gene: 11. CDR3 length: 18 amino acids. Germline CDR1 and CDR2: MNHNS and SASEGT. The CDR3 nucleotides read TGTGCCAGCAGTGCAATACTAGCGGGAGGAGTTAGTACAGATACGCAGTATTTT. Protein sequence: CASSAILAGGVSTDTQYF.